This T cell receptor (beta chain) was identified in a study of blood T cells in healthy people across ages. Trimming removed 4 bases from V and 6 bases from J, with 20 bases in between. Germline V lookup: CDR1 SGHRS, CDR2 YFSETQ. CDR3 length equals 16 residues. Each of the donors had roughly 9.1 milliliters of peripheral blood drawn into EDTA-treated Vacutainer tubes. Samples each yielded at least 6 micrograms of total RNA. PCR was performed a second time for about 7 to 12 cycles using a sample-barcoded 5' primer and a J-beta primer mix. Each CDR3 protein is one row after TCRdb ran MiXCR on the 5' RACE reads. The sample has about 1 million distinct CDR3 sequences; roughly 45% are singletons.

This clonotype was sampled from a woman aged 60-70 years in good health. The chain is built from TRBV5-1 and TRBJ2-1; either TRBD1 or TRBD2 may supply D (5 bases each). Material for sequencing was blood. The CDR3 reads CASSITGAGTLNEQFF. As DNA, the CDR3 is TGCGCCAGCAGCATAACCGGGGCAGGGACCCTCAATGAGCAGTTCTTC.